This T cell receptor (beta chain) emerged from a study of blood T cell repertoires in COVID-19. Per the original methods: Estimation of nucleated cell counts was performed using reference gene primer amplification. Here immunoSEQ multiplex PCR was the method, and the copy in TCRdb shows in-frame clones only, minus some. D and trimming come from the DNA, and the V and J calls and clone size come from that table. This sample yields roughly 160,000 clones, of which 74% are seen a single time; less than 3% belongs to the top ten. This clone occurred once. This sequence originates from a woman aged 80 or older with acute or convalescent COVID-19. The specimen was peripheral blood.

The CDR3 nucleotides read TGTGCCAGCAGTAGGACTAGCGTAACGGGAGAGCAGTACTTC. Translating gives CASSRTSVTGEQYF. The chain links TRBV6-5 to TRBJ2-7; 9 nucleotides align to TRBD2. The CDR3 is made up of 14 amino acids. The V and J ends lost 5 bases and 7 bases, in that order; junction bases with no gene match: 9. From germline, CDR1 is MNHEY and CDR2 SVGAGI.